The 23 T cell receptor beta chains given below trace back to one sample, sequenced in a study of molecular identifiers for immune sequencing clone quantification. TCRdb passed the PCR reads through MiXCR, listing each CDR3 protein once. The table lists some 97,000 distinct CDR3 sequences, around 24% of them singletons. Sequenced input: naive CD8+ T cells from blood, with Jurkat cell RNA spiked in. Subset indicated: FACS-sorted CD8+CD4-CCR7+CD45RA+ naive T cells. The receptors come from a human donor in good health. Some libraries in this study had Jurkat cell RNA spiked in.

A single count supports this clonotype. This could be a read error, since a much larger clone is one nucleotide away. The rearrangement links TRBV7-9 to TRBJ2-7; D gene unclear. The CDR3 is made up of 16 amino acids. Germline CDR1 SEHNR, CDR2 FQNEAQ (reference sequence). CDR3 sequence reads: CASSLGATVSSYGQYF. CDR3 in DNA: TGTGCCAGCAGCTTAGGGGCGACTGTGAGCTCCTACGGGCAGTACTTC.

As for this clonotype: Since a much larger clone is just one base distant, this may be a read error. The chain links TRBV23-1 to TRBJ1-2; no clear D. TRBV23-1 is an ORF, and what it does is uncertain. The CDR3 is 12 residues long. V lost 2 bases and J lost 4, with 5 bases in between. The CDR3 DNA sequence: TGCGCCAGCAGTCAACTCGGCTATGGCTACACCTTC. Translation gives CASSQLGYGYTF.

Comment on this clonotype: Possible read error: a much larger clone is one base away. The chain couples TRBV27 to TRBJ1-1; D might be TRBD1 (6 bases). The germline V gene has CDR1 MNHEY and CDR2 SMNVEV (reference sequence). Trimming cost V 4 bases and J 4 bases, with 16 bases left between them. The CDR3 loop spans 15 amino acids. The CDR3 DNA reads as TGTGCCAGCAGTTCCTTGACAGGCCTGAGCACTGAAGCTTTCTTT. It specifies CASSSLTGLSTEAFF.

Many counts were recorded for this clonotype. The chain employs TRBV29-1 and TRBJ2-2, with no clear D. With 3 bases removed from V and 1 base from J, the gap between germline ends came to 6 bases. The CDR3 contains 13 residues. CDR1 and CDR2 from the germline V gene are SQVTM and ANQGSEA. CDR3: CSVDVQNTGELFF. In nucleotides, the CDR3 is TGCAGCGTTGATGTGCAGAACACCGGGGAGCTGTTTTTT.

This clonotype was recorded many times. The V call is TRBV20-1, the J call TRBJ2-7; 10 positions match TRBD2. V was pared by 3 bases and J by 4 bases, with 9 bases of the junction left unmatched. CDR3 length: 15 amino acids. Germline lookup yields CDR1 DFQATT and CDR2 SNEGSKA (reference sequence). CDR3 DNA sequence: TGCAGTGCTAGGGGAGCGGGGGGGCCCCAATACGAGCAGTACTTC. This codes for CSARGAGGPQYEQYF.

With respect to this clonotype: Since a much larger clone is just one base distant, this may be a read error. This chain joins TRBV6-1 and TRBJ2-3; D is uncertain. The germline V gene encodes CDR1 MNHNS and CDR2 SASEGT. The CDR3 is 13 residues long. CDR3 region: CTSSDVITDTQYF. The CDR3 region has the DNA TGTACCAGCAGTGATGTGATCACAGATACGCAGTATTTT.

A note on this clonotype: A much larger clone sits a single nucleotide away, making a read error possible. CDR3 DNA: TGTGCCATCAGCCCGGGACAGGGGTCCCTCGTGCAGTACTTC. Residues: CAISPGQGSLVQYF. The chain links TRBV10-3 to TRBJ2-7, with TRBD1 matching 10 bases. The CDR3 is made up of 14 amino acids. Germline assignment: CDR1 ENHRY and CDR2 SYGVKD. V shed 6 bases and J 9 bases; nucleotides not matched to a gene: 11.

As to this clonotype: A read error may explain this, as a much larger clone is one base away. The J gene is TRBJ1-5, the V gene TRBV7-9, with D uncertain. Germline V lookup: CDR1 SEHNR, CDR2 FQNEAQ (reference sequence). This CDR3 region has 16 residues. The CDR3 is CASGLAVSDSNQPQHF. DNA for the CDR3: TGTGCCAGCGGCTTAGCGGTTTCAGATAGCAATCAGCCCCAGCATTTT.

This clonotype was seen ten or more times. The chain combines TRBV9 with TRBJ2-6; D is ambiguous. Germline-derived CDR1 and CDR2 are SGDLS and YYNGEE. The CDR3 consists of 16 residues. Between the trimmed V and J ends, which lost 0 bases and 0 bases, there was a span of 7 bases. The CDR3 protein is CASSVEGFSGANVLTF. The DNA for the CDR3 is TGTGCCAGCAGCGTAGAGGGCTTCTCTGGGGCCAACGTCCTGACTTTC. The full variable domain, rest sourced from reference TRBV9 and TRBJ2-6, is DSGVTQTPKHLITATGQRVTLRCSPRSGDLSVYWYQQSLDQGLQFLIQYYNGEERAKGNILERFSAQQFPDLHSELNLSSLELGDSALYFCASSVEGFSGANVLTFGAGSRLTVL.

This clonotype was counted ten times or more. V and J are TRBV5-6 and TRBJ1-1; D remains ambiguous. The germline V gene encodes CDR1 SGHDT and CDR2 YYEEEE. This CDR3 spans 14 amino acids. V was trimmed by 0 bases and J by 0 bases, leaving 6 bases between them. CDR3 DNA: TGTGCCAGCAGCTTGGTGGGCATGAACACTGAAGCTTTCTTT. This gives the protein CASSLVGMNTEAFF.

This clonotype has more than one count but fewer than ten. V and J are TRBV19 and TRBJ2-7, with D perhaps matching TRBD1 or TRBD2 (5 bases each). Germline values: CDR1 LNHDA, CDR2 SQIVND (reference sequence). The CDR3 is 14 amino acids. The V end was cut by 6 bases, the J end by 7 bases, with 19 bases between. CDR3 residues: CASSAAGTPFEQYF. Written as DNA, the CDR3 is TGTGCCAGTAGCGCGGCCGGGACGCCCTTTGAGCAGTACTTC. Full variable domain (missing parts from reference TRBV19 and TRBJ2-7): DGGITQSPKYLFRKEGQNVTLSCEQNLNHDAMYWYRQDPGQGLRLIYYSQIVNDFQKGDIAEGYSVSREKKESFPLTVTSAQKNPTAFYLCASSAAGTPFEQYFGPGTRLTVT.

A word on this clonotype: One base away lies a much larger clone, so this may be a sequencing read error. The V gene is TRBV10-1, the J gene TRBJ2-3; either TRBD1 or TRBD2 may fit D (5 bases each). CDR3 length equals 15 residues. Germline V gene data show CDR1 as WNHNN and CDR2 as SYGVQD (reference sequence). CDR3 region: CTSSEWETGTDTQYF. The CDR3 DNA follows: TGCACCAGCAGTGAGTGGGAGACAGGCACAGATACGCAGTATTTT.

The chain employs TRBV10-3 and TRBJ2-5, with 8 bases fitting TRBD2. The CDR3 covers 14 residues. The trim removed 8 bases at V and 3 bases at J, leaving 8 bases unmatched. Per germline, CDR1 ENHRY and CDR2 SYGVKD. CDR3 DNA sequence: TGTGCCATCGGCGCGGGAGGTGAGGAAGAGACCCAGTACTTC. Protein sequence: CAIGAGGEEETQYF.

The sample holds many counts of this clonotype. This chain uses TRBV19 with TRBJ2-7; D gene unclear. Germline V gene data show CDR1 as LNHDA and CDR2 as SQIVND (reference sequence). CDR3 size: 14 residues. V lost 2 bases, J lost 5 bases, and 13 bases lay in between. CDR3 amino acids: CASSISIGAHEQYF. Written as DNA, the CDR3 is TGTGCCAGTAGTATATCCATAGGTGCGCACGAGCAGTACTTC.

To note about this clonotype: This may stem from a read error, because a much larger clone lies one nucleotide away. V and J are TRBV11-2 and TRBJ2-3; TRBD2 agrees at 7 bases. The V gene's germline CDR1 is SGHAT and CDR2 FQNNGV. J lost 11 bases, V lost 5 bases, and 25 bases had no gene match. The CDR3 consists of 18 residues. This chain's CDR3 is CASSTIIGLVGILRGQYF. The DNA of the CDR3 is TGTGCCAGCAGCACCATAATAGGACTAGTGGGGATCCTTAGGGGGCAGTATTTT. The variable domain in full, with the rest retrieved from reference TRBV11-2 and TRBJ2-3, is EAGVAQSPRYKIIEKRQSVAFWCNPISGHATLYWYQQILGQGPKLLIQFQNNGVVDDSQLPKDRFSAERLKGVDSTLKIQPAKLEDSAVYLCASSTIIGLVGILRGQYFGPGTRLTVL.

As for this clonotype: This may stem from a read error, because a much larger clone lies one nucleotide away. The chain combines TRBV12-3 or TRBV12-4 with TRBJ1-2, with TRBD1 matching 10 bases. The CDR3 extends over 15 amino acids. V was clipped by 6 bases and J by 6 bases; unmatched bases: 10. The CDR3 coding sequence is TGTGCCAGCAGAGGCGGACAGGGGGATACCCATGGCTACACCTTC. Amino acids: CASRGGQGDTHGYTF.

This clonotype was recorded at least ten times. The CDR3 here is CASSFVAGASDTQYF. The CDR3 DNA reads as TGTGCCAGCAGTTTCGTAGCGGGAGCTTCAGATACGCAGTATTTT. The chain joins TRBV27 to TRBJ2-3; TRBD2 aligns across 9 bases. The CDR3 has 15 amino acids. The germline gives CDR1 MNHEY, CDR2 SMNVEV (reference sequence). The J segment lost 4 bases and the V segment lost 3 bases, leaving 5 bases of the junction unmatched.

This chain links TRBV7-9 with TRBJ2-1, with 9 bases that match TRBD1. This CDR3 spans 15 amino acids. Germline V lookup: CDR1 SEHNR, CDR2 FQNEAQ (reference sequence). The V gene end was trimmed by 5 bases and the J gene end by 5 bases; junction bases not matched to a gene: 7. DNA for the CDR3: TGTGCCAGCAGCGCTCGAGACAGGGGGAACAATGAGCAGTTCTTC. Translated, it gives CASSARDRGNNEQFF. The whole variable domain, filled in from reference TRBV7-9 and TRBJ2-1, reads DTGVSQNPRHKITKRGQNVTFRCDPISEHNRLYWYRQTLGQGPEFLTYFQNEAQLEKSRLLSDRFSAERPKGSFSTLEIQRTEQGDSAMYLCASSARDRGNNEQFFGPGTRLTVL.

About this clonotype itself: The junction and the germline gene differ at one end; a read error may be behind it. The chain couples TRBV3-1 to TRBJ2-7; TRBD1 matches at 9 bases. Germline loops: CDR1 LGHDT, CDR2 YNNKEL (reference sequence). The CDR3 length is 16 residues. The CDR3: CASTQSYRGRNYEQYF. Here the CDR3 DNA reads TGTGCCAGCACCCAATCCTACAGGGGGCGAAATTACGAGCAGTACTTC.

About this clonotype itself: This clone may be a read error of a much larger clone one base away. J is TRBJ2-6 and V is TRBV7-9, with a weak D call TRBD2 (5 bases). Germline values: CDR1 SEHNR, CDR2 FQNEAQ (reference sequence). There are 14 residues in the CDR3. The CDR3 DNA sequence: TGTTCCAGCAGCTGGGGAGACGGGGCCAACGTCCTGACTTTC. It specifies CSSSWGDGANVLTF.

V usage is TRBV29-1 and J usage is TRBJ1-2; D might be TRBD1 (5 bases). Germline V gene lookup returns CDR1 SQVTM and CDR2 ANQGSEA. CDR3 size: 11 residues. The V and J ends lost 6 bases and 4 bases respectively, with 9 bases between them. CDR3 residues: CSVDKAYGYTF. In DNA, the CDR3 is TGCAGCGTGGACAAAGCCTATGGCTACACCTTC.

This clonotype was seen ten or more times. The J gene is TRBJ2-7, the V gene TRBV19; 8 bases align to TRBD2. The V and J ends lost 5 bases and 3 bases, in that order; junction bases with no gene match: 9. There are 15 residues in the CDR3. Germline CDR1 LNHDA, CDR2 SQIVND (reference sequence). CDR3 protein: CASSPWIGGGYEQYF. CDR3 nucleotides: TGTGCCAGTAGTCCGTGGATCGGGGGGGGCTACGAGCAGTACTTC.

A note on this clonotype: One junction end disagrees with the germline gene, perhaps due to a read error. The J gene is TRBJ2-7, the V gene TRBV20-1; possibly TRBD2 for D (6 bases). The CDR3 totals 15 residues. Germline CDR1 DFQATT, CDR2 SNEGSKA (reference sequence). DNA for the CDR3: TGCAGTGCTAGAGAGCTAGCGACGAGCTCCCACGAGCAGTACTTC. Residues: CSARELATSSHEQYF.